The 22 T cell receptor beta chains below all came from one sample that was sequenced in a study of cytomegalovirus exposure and HLA in healthy donors. The study ran its PCR with 60 Vbeta and 13 Jbeta primers. Some clones are missing from TCRdb's copy, which holds only in-frame ones; the method was immunoSEQ multiplex PCR. The data show approximately 90,000 clones, around 77% seen once. Sequencing was done on a sample of PBMCs. The receptors were sampled from a man aged 25-45 years in good health and CMV-seronegative.

The chain uses TRBV5-6 and TRBJ2-5; 8 bases align to TRBD1. The germline gives CDR1 SGHDT, CDR2 YYEEEE. V lost 4 bases to trimming and J lost 1 base; unmatched junction nucleotides: 3. The CDR3 loop spans 14 amino acids. The CDR3 reads CASSHGTGQETQYF. DNA of the CDR3: TGTGCCAGCAGCCACGGGACAGGCCAAGAGACCCAGTACTTC.

The genes are TRBV14 and TRBJ1-3; no clear D gene. The CDR3 extends over 16 amino acids. From germline, CDR1 is SGHDN and CDR2 FVKESK. V was pared by 5 bases and J by 0 bases, with 14 bases between. CDR3 DNA sequence: TGTGCCAGCAGCTCCAGAGCCAGGTTCTCTGGAAACACCATATATTTT. Translating it yields CASSSRARFSGNTIYF.

This chain's CDR3 is CASSITGDSYNEQFF. The CDR3 DNA reads TGTGCCAGTAGTATAACAGGGGACTCCTACAATGAGCAGTTCTTC. This chain connects TRBV19 to TRBJ2-1; 7 bases map to TRBD1. Trimming at V came to 2 bases and at J to 0 bases, leaving 1 base not matched to a gene. Germline CDR1 and CDR2: LNHDA and SQIVND (reference sequence). The CDR3 sequence is 15 residues long. Combining the CDR3 with reference TRBV19 and TRBJ2-1 gives the whole variable domain DGGITQSPKYLFRKEGQNVTLSCEQNLNHDAMYWYRQDPGQGLRLIYYSQIVNDFQKGDIAEGYSVSREKKESFPLTVTSAQKNPTAFYLCASSITGDSYNEQFFGPGTRLTVL.

The chain combines TRBV18 with TRBJ2-1; 9 nucleotides agree with TRBD2. V shed 4 bases and J 1 base; nucleotides not matched to a gene: 5. The CDR3 contains 16 residues. From germline, CDR1 is KGHSH and CDR2 LQKENI. CDR3 region: CASSRGSGRSYNEQFF. As DNA, the CDR3 is TGTGCCAGCTCACGCGGTAGCGGGAGATCCTACAATGAGCAGTTCTTC.

The V call is TRBV7-8, the J call TRBJ2-3; TRBD1 aligns across 9 bases. V was pared by 8 bases and J by 2 bases, with 23 bases of the junction left unmatched. Germline V gene data show CDR1 as SGHVS and CDR2 as FQNEAQ. CDR3 length: 20 amino acids. CDR3 sequence: CASQDPGQGWVKATTDTQYF. CDR3 coding DNA: TGTGCCAGCCAGGATCCGGGACAGGGCTGGGTCAAGGCCACCACAGATACGCAGTATTTT.

V and J are TRBV28 and TRBJ1-1; D is possibly TRBD1 (5 bases). Trimming took off 2 bases at V and 5 bases at J, with 12 bases between the two ends. The CDR3 runs 14 residues. Germline CDR1 reads MDHEN; CDR2 reads SYDVKM. CDR3: CASSLIGARTEAFF. CDR3 coding DNA: TGTGCCAGCAGTTTAATAGGGGCCAGGACTGAAGCTTTCTTT.

The chain combines TRBV5-1 with TRBJ2-7; a weak D match, TRBD1 (6 bases). There are 14 residues in the CDR3. Trimming shortened V by 3 bases and J by 7 bases, and 17 bases separated the two germline ends. Germline V gives CDR1 SGHRS, CDR2 YFSETQ. The CDR3 loop is CASSYGTNLGEQYF. CDR3 DNA: TGCGCCAGCAGCTACGGGACAAACCTGGGGGAGCAGTACTTC.

J is TRBJ2-2 and V is TRBV5-1, with 11 bases aligning to TRBD1. V lost 0 bases and J lost 3; bases outside the gene matches: 4. Germline CDR1 and CDR2: SGHRS and YFSETQ. This CDR3 spans 17 amino acids. The CDR3 DNA is TGCGCCAGCAGCTTGGATGGGACAGGGGGTTACACCGGGGAGCTGTTTTTT. Its protein product is CASSLDGTGGYTGELFF.

Note on this clone: Distinct nucleotide sequences in the sample also encode this CDR3. This sequence joins TRBV5-1 and TRBJ1-6; possible D gene TRBD1, 5 bases. V lost 1 base and J 4 bases, leaving 9 bases between the germline ends. Germline CDR1 SGHRS, CDR2 YFSETQ. The CDR3 is made up of 15 amino acids. The CDR3 here is CASSLRGDYNSPLHF. CDR3 coding DNA: TGCGCCAGCAGCTTGCGGGGGGATTATAATTCACCCCTCCACTTT.

V gene TRBV7-8 combines with J gene TRBJ2-1; D remains ambiguous. The CDR3 spans 13 residues. Germline V CDR1 and CDR2: SGHVS, FQNEAQ. Trimming shortened V by 3 bases and J by 7 bases, and 10 bases separated the two germline ends. This chain's CDR3 is CASSFGQRNEQFF. The CDR3 nucleotides read TGTGCCAGCAGCTTTGGGCAAAGAAATGAGCAGTTCTTC. Full variable domain (outside the CDR3, taken from reference TRBV7-8 and TRBJ2-1): GAGVSQSPRYKVAKRGQDVALRCDPISGHVSLFWYQQALGQGPEFLTYFQNEAQLDKSGLPSDRFFAERPEGSVSTLKIQRTQQEDSAVYLCASSFGQRNEQFFGPGTRLTVL.

The rearrangement links TRBV27 to TRBJ2-1; 12 bases are shared with TRBD2. Germline CDR1 and CDR2: MNHEY and SMNVEV (reference sequence). V shed 2 bases, J shed 8 bases, and the junction held 4 bases outside the gene matches. CDR3 length: 15 amino acids. CDR3 region: CASSLRTSGMDEQFF. The CDR3 coding sequence is TGTGCCAGCAGTTTAAGGACTAGCGGGATGGATGAGCAGTTCTTC.

The V gene is TRBV11-2, the J gene TRBJ2-1, with 12 bases that match TRBD2. CDR3 length: 14 residues. Trimming at V came to 7 bases and at J to 7 bases, leaving 5 bases not matched to a gene. Germline V gives CDR1 SGHAT, CDR2 FQNNGV. This CDR3 reads CASTLAGGRNEQFF. CDR3 nucleotides: TGTGCCAGCACGCTAGCGGGAGGGCGGAATGAGCAGTTCTTC. The whole variable domain, filled in from reference TRBV11-2 and TRBJ2-1, reads EAGVAQSPRYKIIEKRQSVAFWCNPISGHATLYWYQQILGQGPKLLIQFQNNGVVDDSQLPKDRFSAERLKGVDSTLKIQPAKLEDSAVYLCASTLAGGRNEQFFGPGTRLTVL.

The sample holds a few counts of this clone. The V call is TRBV29-1, the J call TRBJ2-3; D remains ambiguous. The germline gives CDR1 SQVTM, CDR2 ANQGSEA. The CDR3 is 15 residues long. V was cut by 6 bases and J by 0 bases, with 16 bases left in between. CDR3 residues: CSVLLEPASTDTQYF. As DNA, the CDR3 is TGCAGCGTCCTACTGGAGCCAGCTAGCACAGATACGCAGTATTTT.

The CDR3 DNA reads as TGTGCCAGCAGCGTCACAGGGGGCCTCGTGGGTGAAGCTTTCTTT. Translated, it gives CASSVTGGLVGEAFF. The chain couples TRBV9 to TRBJ1-1; 9 bases are a match to TRBD1. CDR1 is SGDLS and CDR2 is YYNGEE in the germline V gene. The CDR3 has 15 amino acids. V gave up 2 bases and J gave up 7 bases; unmatched junction bases: 9.

This clone was observed a handful of times. The chain uses TRBV4-1 and TRBJ2-7; TRBD2 matches at 14 bases. The CDR3 extends over 17 amino acids. V lost 0 bases to trimming and J lost 5 bases; unmatched junction nucleotides: 6. The V gene's germline CDR1 is MGHRA and CDR2 YSYEKL. CDR3 sequence: CASSQEPGLAGADEQYF. The DNA of the CDR3 is TGCGCCAGCAGCCAAGAACCGGGACTAGCGGGAGCTGACGAGCAGTACTTC.

For the CDR3, the DNA is TGTGCCAGCAGCCCATCTCCAGGGGGTGTCGACGAGCAGTACTTC. Residues: CASSPSPGGVDEQYF. The rearrangement links TRBV9 to TRBJ2-7; 7 bases align to TRBD1. Germline CDR1 and CDR2: SGDLS and YYNGEE. The CDR3 loop spans 15 amino acids. After removal of 4 bases from V and 5 bases from J, the junction contained 12 bases not matched to a gene.

This clone has only one observation. The rearrangement uses TRBV28 and TRBJ2-7, with TRBD1 as a possible D gene (5 bases). The V and J ends lost 3 bases and 3 bases respectively, with 9 bases between them. CDR1 is MDHEN, CDR2 SYDVKM, per germline. The CDR3 runs to 13 residues. CDR3 nucleotides: TGTGCCAGCAGTTTGGGGCCGATCTACGAGCAGTACTTC. It codes for CASSLGPIYEQYF.

CDR3 bases: TGTGCCAGCAGCTTCGGAGCGGGCACAGATACGCAGTATTTT. This gives the protein CASSFGAGTDTQYF. J is TRBJ2-3 and V is TRBV11-2, with a tentative D call TRBD2 (5 bases). Deletions cut 3 bases from V and 1 base from J, with 8 bases between. The V gene's germline CDR1 is SGHAT and CDR2 FQNNGV. The CDR3 sequence is 14 residues long.

The V and J genes are TRBV18 and TRBJ2-3, with D uncertain. The V gene lost 0 bases and the J gene lost 0 bases, with 4 bases spanning the gap. The CDR3 spans 14 residues. In germline, CDR1 is KGHSH, CDR2 LQKENI. In nucleotides, the CDR3 is TGTGCCAGCTCACCACCCCAAAGCACAGATACGCAGTATTTT. The encoded protein is CASSPPQSTDTQYF.

CDR3 DNA: TGCGCCAGCAGCTTGTATGCAGGGGATCAGCCCCAGCATTTT. The encoded protein is CASSLYAGDQPQHF. This chain uses TRBV5-1 with TRBJ1-5; D possibly corresponds to TRBD1 (6 bases). V was trimmed by 1 base and J by 5 bases, leaving 10 bases between them. The CDR3 runs 14 residues. CDR1 and CDR2 (germline): SGHRS, YFSETQ.

V is TRBV5-4 and J is TRBJ2-7, with 8 bases matching TRBD2. The CDR3 is made up of 14 amino acids. The ends lost 0 bases at V and 7 bases at J; junction bases unmatched: 6. Germline-derived CDR1 and CDR2 are SGHNT and YYREEE (reference sequence). DNA for the CDR3: TGTGCCAGCAGCTTGGCGGGGGGGCTTTTGGAGCAGTACTTC. Translated: CASSLAGGLLEQYF.

This clone was found a few times. The chain uses TRBV28 and TRBJ2-7, with 7 nucleotides matching TRBD2. With V trimmed by 2 bases and J by 3 bases, 4 bases remained unmatched. The CDR3 consists of 14 residues. Germline V gives CDR1 MDHEN, CDR2 SYDVKM. The CDR3 DNA reads TGTGCCAGCAGTTTACCTAGCGGAAACTACGAGCAGTACTTC. It encodes CASSLPSGNYEQYF.